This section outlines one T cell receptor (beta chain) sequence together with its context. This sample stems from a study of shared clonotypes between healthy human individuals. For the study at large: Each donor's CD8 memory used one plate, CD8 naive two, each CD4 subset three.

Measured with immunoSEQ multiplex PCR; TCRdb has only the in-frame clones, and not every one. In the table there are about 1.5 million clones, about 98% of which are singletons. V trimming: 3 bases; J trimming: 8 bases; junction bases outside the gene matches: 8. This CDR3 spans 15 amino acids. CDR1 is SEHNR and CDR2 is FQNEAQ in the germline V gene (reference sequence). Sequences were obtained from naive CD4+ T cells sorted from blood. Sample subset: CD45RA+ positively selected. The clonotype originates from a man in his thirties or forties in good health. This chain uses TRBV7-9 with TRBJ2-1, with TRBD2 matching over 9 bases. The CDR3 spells CASSLIGLARDEQFF. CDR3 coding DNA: TGTGCCAGCAGCTTGATTGGACTAGCGCGGGATGAGCAGTTCTTC. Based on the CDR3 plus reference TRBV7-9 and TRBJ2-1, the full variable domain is DTGVSQNPRHKITKRGQNVTFRCDPISEHNRLYWYRQTLGQGPEFLTYFQNEAQLEKSRLLSDRFSAERPKGSFSTLEIQRTEQGDSAMYLCASSLIGLARDEQFFGPGTRLTVL.